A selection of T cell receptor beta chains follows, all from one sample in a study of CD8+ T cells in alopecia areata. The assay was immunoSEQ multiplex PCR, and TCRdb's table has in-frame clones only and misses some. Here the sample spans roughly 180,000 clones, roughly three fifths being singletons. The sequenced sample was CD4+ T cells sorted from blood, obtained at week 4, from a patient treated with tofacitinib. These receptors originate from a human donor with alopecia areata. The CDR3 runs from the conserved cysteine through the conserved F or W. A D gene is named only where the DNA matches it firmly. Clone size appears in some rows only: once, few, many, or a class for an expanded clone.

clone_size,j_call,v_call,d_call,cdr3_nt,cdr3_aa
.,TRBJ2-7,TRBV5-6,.,TGTGCCAGCAGCCGTGGGGGACCCTACTCCTACGAGCAGTACTTC,CASSRGGPYSYEQYF
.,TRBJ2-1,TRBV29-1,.,TGCAGCGTTCTGGCCGAGCGGTACAATGAGCAGTTCTTC,CSVLAERYNEQFF
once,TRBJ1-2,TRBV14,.,TGTGCCAGCAGCCAAGATCTGTACTATGGCTACACCTTC,CASSQDLYYGYTF
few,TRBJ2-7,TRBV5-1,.,TGCGCCAGCAGCCGCCCCGGTGTTGGGGGCCAGACCTACGAGCAGTACTTC,CASSRPGVGGQTYEQYF
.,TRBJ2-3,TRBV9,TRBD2,TGTGCCAGCAGCGTGGGACTAAGCACAGATACGCAGTATTTT,CASSVGLSTDTQYF
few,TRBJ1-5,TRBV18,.,TGTGCCAGCTCACCAGAGATCGCCAATCAGCCCCAGCATTTT,CASSPEIANQPQHF
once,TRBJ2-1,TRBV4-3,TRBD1,TGCGCCAGCAGCCGCACAGGGGGGAGCTCCTACAATGAGCAGTTCTTC,CASSRTGGSSYNEQFF
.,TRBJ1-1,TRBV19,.,TGTGCCAGTAGTTTGAACACTGAAGCTTTCTTT,CASSLNTEAFF
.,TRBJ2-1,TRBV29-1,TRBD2,TGCAGGGGGAGGGGACTGCAGTTCTTC,CRGRGLQFF
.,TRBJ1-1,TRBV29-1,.,TGCAGCGTTGCATACAGGACTAACACTGAAGCTTTCTTT,CSVAYRTNTEAFF
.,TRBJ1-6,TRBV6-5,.,TGTGCCAGCCGAAAGGAATTTAGGAATTCACCCCTCCACTTT,CASRKEFRNSPLHF
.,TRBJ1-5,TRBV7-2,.,TGTGCCAGCAGCCCCCAGATGACCTCGGATCAGCCCCAGCATTTT,CASSPQMTSDQPQHF
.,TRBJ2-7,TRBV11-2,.,TGTGCCAGCACCTCGTTTCGGGGCCGCGAGCAGTACTTC,CASTSFRGREQYF
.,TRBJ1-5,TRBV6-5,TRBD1,TGTGCCAGCAGTTACTCCGGGACAGGGGTACAGCCCCAGCATTTT,CASSYSGTGVQPQHF
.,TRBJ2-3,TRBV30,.,TGTGCCTGGGGTACGCAGTATTTT,CAWGTQYF
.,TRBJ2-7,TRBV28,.,TGTGCCAGCAGTTTATGGGGCTACGAGCAGTACTTC,CASSLWGYEQYF
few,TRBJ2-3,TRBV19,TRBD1,TGTGCCAGTACCCCGACGGGGGGACAGGGGAGTACGCAGTATTTT,CASTPTGGQGSTQYF
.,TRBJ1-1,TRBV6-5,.,TGTGCCAGCAGTTACGATGTGGGGCGCGGCACTGAAGCTTTCTTT,CASSYDVGRGTEAFF
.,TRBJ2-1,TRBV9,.,TGTGCCAGCAGCGTAGCGGGGGTCTACAATGAGCAGTTCTTC,CASSVAGVYNEQFF
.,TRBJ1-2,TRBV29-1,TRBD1,TGCAGCGTTGAGGGCAGGGGGGTAGATGGCTACACCTTC,CSVEGRGVDGYTF
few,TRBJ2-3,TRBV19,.,TGTGCCAGTAGGGCTACAAGCACAGATACGCAGTATTTT,CASRATSTDTQYF
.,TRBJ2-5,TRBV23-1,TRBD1,TGCGCCAGCAGTCAATCGACTCCCAGGGGGGAGACCCAGTACTTC,CASSQSTPRGETQYF
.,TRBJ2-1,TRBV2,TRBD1,TGTGCCAGCAGTCTACTGACAGGGTGGGGTGAGCAGTTCTTC,CASSLLTGWGEQFF
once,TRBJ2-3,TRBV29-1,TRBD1,TGCAGCGTGGGGACAGGGCCGGATACGCAGTATTTT,CSVGTGPDTQYF
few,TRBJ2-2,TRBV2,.,TGTGCCAGCAGTGGACATTTCACCGGGGAGCTGTTTTTT,CASSGHFTGELFF
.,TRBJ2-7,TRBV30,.,TGTGCCTGGAGTGTCAGGGACTACGAGCAGTACTTC,CAWSVRDYEQYF
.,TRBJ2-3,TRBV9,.,TGTGCCAGCGGCGGGGCCTTAAGCACAGATACGCAGTATTTT,CASGGALSTDTQYF
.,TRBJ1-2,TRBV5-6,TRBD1,TGTGCCAGCAGCTTGCGTCAGGGGGATGGCTACACCTTC,CASSLRQGDGYTF
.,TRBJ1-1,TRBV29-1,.,TGCAGCGTCGGGACACCGAACACTGAAGCTTTCTTT,CSVGTPNTEAFF
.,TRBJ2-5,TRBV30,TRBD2,TGTGCCTGGAGTGTAGACGCGGGGGGATTGGAGACCCAGTACTTC,CAWSVDAGGLETQYF
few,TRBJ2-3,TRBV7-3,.,TGTGCCAGCAGCTTACGACCCACAGATACGCAGTATTTT,CASSLRPTDTQYF
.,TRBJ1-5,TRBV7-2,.,TGTGCCAGCAGTCCCCGGGGAGGCAATCAGCCCCAGCATTTT,CASSPRGGNQPQHF
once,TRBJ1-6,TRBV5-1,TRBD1,TGCGCCAGTCGGACAGGGGGCGATTCACCCCTCCACTTT,CASRTGGDSPLHF
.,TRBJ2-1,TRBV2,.,TGTGCCAGCAGCAAAGAGGATGGATCCTACAATGAGCAGTTCTTC,CASSKEDGSYNEQFF
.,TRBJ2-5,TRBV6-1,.,TGTGCCAGCAGCGATTTCAGGGTGGAGACCCAGTACTTC,CASSDFRVETQYF
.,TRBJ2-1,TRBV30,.,TGTGCCTGGAGTAAACCTAGTAGCTCCTACAATGAGCAGTTCTTC,CAWSKPSSSYNEQFF
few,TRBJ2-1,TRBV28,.,TGTGCCAGCAGTCCCCCTCAAGCCCCAATCCTATACAATGAGCAGTTCTTC,CASSPPQAPILYNEQFF
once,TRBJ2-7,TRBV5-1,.,TGCGCCAGCAGCTTGGGAGGAAGGGACGAGCAGTACTTC,CASSLGGRDEQYF
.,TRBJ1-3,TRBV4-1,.,TGCGCCAGCAGCCCAGGGCGACAACGCTCTGGAAACACCATATATTTT,CASSPGRQRSGNTIYF
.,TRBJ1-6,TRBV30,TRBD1,TGTGCCTGGACCCGGTACAGGGGAGATTCACCCCTCCACTTT,CAWTRYRGDSPLHF
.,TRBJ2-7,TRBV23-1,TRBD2,TGCGCCAGCAGTCAATCGAGGCTAGCGGATTCCTACGAGCAGTACTTC,CASSQSRLADSYEQYF
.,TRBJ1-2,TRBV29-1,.,TGCAGCGCTCAACTAGGTGCAGTAGGCTACACCTTC,CSAQLGAVGYTF
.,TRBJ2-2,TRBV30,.,TGTGCCTTTTCGCACAGCCCCACCGGGGAGCTGTTTTTT,CAFSHSPTGELFF
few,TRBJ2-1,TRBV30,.,TGTGCCTGGAGTCCTAAAATAGGGGACCGGCGGGATGAGCAGTTCTTC,CAWSPKIGDRRDEQFF
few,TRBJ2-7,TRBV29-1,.,TGCAGCGCTCTGGGTACCTACGAGCAGTACTTC,CSALGTYEQYF
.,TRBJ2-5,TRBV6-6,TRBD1,TGTGCCAGCAGGGACCTGACAGGGGCGATCCAAGAGACCCAGTACTTC,CASRDLTGAIQETQYF
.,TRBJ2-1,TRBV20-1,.,TGCAGGGCTGAGGATGGGCATGAGCAGTTCTTC,CRAEDGHEQFF
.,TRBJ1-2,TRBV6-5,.,TGTGCCAGTACGAATAACTATGGCTACACCTTC,CASTNNYGYTF
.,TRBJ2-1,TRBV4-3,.,TGCGCCAGCAGCCAAGAGTGGTTGGATGAGCAGTTCTTC,CASSQEWLDEQFF
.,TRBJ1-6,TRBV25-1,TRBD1,TGTGCCAGCAGTCCCTCGACAGGGCCGAATTCACCCCTCCACTTT,CASSPSTGPNSPLHF
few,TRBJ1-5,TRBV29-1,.,TGCAGCGTCGCAGGGGCCGCAAGTCAGCCCCAGCATTTT,CSVAGAASQPQHF
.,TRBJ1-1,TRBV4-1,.,TGCGCCAGCAGCGCGGACACCCGGAACACTGAAGCTTTCTTT,CASSADTRNTEAFF
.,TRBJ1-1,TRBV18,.,TGTGCCAGCTCACCGATACGAGAAGTGGTTACTGAAGCTTTCTTT,CASSPIREVVTEAFF